Sequencing of this T cell receptor (beta chain) was carried out in a study of T cells in Graves' hyperthyroidism and ophthalmopathy. Study overall: Peripheral blood collection took place at initial diagnosis, before any treatment.

To note about this clonotype: The junction shows a germline mismatch at one end, possibly a read error.

TCR beta CDR3 regions were amplified from RNA. The TCR CDR3 first-round RT-PCR relied on the HTBI primer set. TCRdb reanalysed the multiplex PCR reads using MiXCR and keeps one entry per CDR3 protein. This repertoire shows roughly 290,000 distinct CDR3 sequences, 10% to 15% found once; its top ten account for roughly 8%. The receptor was derived from a woman in her twenties or thirties with Graves' hyperthyroidism that later progressed to Graves' ophthalmopathy. What was sequenced was blood.

CDR3 in amino acids: CASRLDLDNQPQHF. CDR3 DNA sequence: TGTGCCAGCAGGTTGGATTTGGACAATCAGCCCCAGCATTTT. The chain employs TRBV5-5 and TRBJ1-5; no definite D call. The germline gives CDR1 SGHKS, CDR2 YYEKEE (reference sequence). The CDR3 is 14 amino acids.